What follows are 14 T cell receptor beta chains derived from one specimen sequenced in a study of CD8 T cells in ankylosing spondylitis. TCRdb called the 5' RACE reads again in MiXCR, with one record for every CDR3 protein. This table has 330,000 or so distinct CDR3 sequences, less than 9.5% appearing once. General study points: Several highly homologous variants made up a TCR beta motif, and this motif appeared characteristic of ankylosing spondylitis blood.

These TCRs are of unknown antigen specificity. Sequenced material: blood, either unsorted or a sorted T cell fraction (not recorded which). The receptors were gathered from a male donor with ankylosing spondylitis.

This clonotype came up a few times. This chain connects TRBV5-1 to TRBJ2-7; 8 positions match TRBD1. CDR1 and CDR2 (germline): SGHRS, YFSETQ. Unmatched junction bases numbered 5, after V lost 5 bases and J lost 4 bases. The CDR3 loop spans 13 amino acids. The CDR3 protein is CASSTGQGYEQYF. Written as DNA, the CDR3 is TGCGCCAGCAGTACCGGACAGGGATACGAGCAGTACTTC. The whole variable domain, remainder taken from reference TRBV5-1 and TRBJ2-7, is KAGVTQTPRYLIKTRGQQVTLSCSPISGHRSVSWYQQTPGQGLQFLFEYFSETQRNKGNFPGRFSGRQFSNSRSEMNVSTLELGDSALYLCASSTGQGYEQYFGPGTRLTVT.

CDR3 DNA: TGCGCCAGCGTGGACACGGCGAACACCGGGGAGCTGTTTTTT. Translating gives CASVDTANTGELFF. This chain connects TRBV5-1 to TRBJ2-2, with a possible D match to TRBD1 (5 bases). V lost 7 bases, J lost 0 bases, and 10 bases lay in between. Germline assignment: CDR1 SGHRS and CDR2 YFSETQ. The CDR3 runs to 14 residues.

This chain's CDR3 is CATSRDRGQGTSGRRETQYF. DNA of the CDR3: TGTGCCACCAGCAGAGATAGGGGACAGGGAACTAGCGGGAGGCGAGAGACCCAGTACTTC. This chain links TRBV15 with TRBJ2-5; 12 bases map to TRBD2. Per the germline V gene, CDR1 is LNHNV and CDR2 is YYDKDF (reference sequence). V was pared by 0 bases and J by 4 bases, with 15 bases of the junction left unmatched. The CDR3 is made up of 20 amino acids.

This clonotype has a handful of counts. The chain links TRBV29-1 to TRBJ2-1, with 11 bases fitting TRBD2. CDR1 and CDR2 (germline): SQVTM, ANQGSEA. The CDR3 spans 13 residues. V trimming: 4 bases; J trimming: 7 bases; junction bases outside the gene matches: 3. This chain's CDR3 is CSVAASGGNEQFF. The CDR3 DNA reads as TGCAGCGTTGCTGCTAGCGGGGGGAATGAGCAGTTCTTC.

This clonotype turned up a few times. The J gene is TRBJ2-3, the V gene TRBV5-5; 12 bases agree with TRBD2. The CDR3 is made up of 18 amino acids. Germline V gene lookup returns CDR1 SGHKS and CDR2 YYEKEE (reference sequence). Trimming cost V 4 bases and J 6 bases; bases outside gene matches: 15. CDR3 sequence: CASSGFRPSGRVMDTQYF. CDR3 nucleotides: TGTGCCAGCAGCGGATTCCGACCTAGCGGGAGGGTTATGGATACGCAGTATTTT.

This clonotype was seen more than once but under ten times. The gene calls are TRBV30 and TRBJ2-2; D is ambiguous. Germline V gene sequence: CDR1 GTSNPN, CDR2 SVGIG (reference sequence). Trimming took off 0 bases at V and 6 bases at J, with 14 bases between the two ends. CDR3 length: 15 amino acids. The CDR3 coding sequence is TGTGCCTGGAGTGTAGGAGAAAGTTTCCCCGGGGAGCTGTTTTTT. It is translated as CAWSVGESFPGELFF.

This clonotype was counted between two and nine times. This chain connects TRBV6-2 or TRBV6-3 to TRBJ2-1; 8 bases match TRBD2. From germline, CDR1 is MNHEY and CDR2 SVGEGT. V lost 0 bases to trimming and J lost 2 bases; unmatched junction nucleotides: 9. The CDR3 is made up of 18 amino acids. The CDR3 nucleotides read TGTGCCAGCAGTTACTCGTTGGGCGGGAGGTTGACCTACAATGAGCAGTTCTTC. Translated: CASSYSLGGRLTYNEQFF.

The table lists this clonotype with a few counts. This chain connects TRBV12-3 or TRBV12-4 to TRBJ1-5; D is unresolved. CDR3 length: 14 amino acids. The V and J ends lost 6 bases and 3 bases respectively, with 12 bases between them. This chain's CDR3 is CASRPDGNNQPQHF. In DNA, the CDR3 is TGTGCCAGCAGACCGGACGGAAACAATCAGCCCCAGCATTTT.

The J gene is TRBJ2-5, the V gene TRBV7-3; the D gene is possibly TRBD2 (6 bases). The germline CDR1 and CDR2 sequences are SGHTA and FQGTGA. The CDR3 extends over 12 amino acids. V lost 5 bases and J lost 7, with 11 bases in between. The CDR3 DNA reads as TGTGCCAGCAGCCTAGCGATAGGGACCCAGTACTTC. Translating gives CASSLAIGTQYF. The variable domain in full, with the rest retrieved from reference TRBV7-3 and TRBJ2-5, is GAGVSQTPSNKVTEKGKYVELRCDPISGHTALYWYRQSLGQGPEFLIYFQGTGAADDSGLPNDRFFAVRPEGSVSTLKIQRTERGDSAVYLCASSLAIGTQYFGPGTRLLVL.

The chain has TRBV12-3 or TRBV12-4 and TRBJ2-3; 7 nucleotides agree with TRBD2. V shed 6 bases, J shed 4 bases, and the junction held 10 bases outside the gene matches. The length of the CDR3 is 15 residues. The CDR3 DNA reads TGTGCCAGCAGACAGAGCGGGATGAGACCAGATACGCAGTATTTT. This sequence encodes CASRQSGMRPDTQYF.

J is TRBJ2-4 and V is TRBV28; D is possibly TRBD1 (6 bases). The germline CDR1 and CDR2 sequences are MDHEN and SYDVKM. The V and J ends lost 1 base and 1 base respectively, with 11 bases between them. CDR3 size: 16 residues. CDR3 amino acids: CASSLLWGLAKNIQYF. CDR3 nucleotides: TGTGCCAGCAGTTTATTATGGGGGCTCGCCAAAAACATTCAGTACTTC.

The table lists this clonotype with many counts. This chain connects TRBV20-1 to TRBJ2-7, with TRBD1 as a possible D gene (6 bases). V was trimmed by 5 bases and J by 4 bases, leaving 18 bases between them. The germline V gene has CDR1 DFQATT and CDR2 SNEGSKA (reference sequence). CDR3 length: 14 residues. The CDR3: CSAGDPGQGYEQYF. The CDR3 nucleotides read TGCAGTGCTGGCGACCCGGGACAAGGATACGAGCAGTACTTC.

This clonotype was counted between two and nine times. The rearrangement links TRBV4-1 to TRBJ1-2, with TRBD1 matching 7 bases. Trimming took 0 bases from V and 4 from J; bases not matched to a gene: 11. The CDR3 length is 17 residues. Germline loops: CDR1 MGHRA, CDR2 YSYEKL. This CDR3 reads CASSQEDREWTVYGYTF. CDR3 DNA sequence: TGCGCCAGCAGCCAAGAAGACAGGGAATGGACCGTCTATGGCTACACCTTC.

This chain connects TRBV7-9 to TRBJ2-3; 10 bases align to TRBD2. The CDR3 runs 15 residues. V was clipped by 5 bases and J by 6 bases; unmatched bases: 8. Per the germline V gene, CDR1 is SEHNR and CDR2 is FQNEAQ (reference sequence). As DNA, the CDR3 is TGTGCCAGCAGCCTACCTAGCGGGAGCGGGGATACGCAGTATTTT. Encoded protein: CASSLPSGSGDTQYF.